This is a list of T cell receptor beta chains from one sample in a study of shared clonotypes between healthy human individuals. Assay: immunoSEQ multiplex PCR; the TCRdb copy retains only in-frame clones and omits some. The sample holds about 600,000 clones; roughly 98% are singletons and the top ten take more than 0.3%. The sequenced sample was naive CD8+ T cells sorted from blood. Receptors originate from a man aged 25-45 years in good health. Both conserved end residues are part of each CDR3. Fields, in order: clone size, D gene, V gene, J gene, CDR3 protein, CDR3 DNA. D genes are given only for firm matches. Not every row has a clone size; where given, it reads once, few, many or a size class.

-,-,TRBV29-1,TRBJ2-5,CSVFVTDETQYF,TGCAGCGTTTTTGTGACTGACGAGACCCAGTACTTC
once,TRBD2,TRBV5-1,TRBJ2-3,CASSPYTGGGTDTQYF,TGCGCCAGCAGCCCCTACACGGGGGGGGGCACAGATACGCAGTATTTT
-,TRBD1,TRBV5-1,TRBJ1-2,CASSPPTDRVGYTF,TGCGCCAGCAGCCCCCCCACGGACAGGGTGGGCTACACCTTC
once,-,TRBV4-1,TRBJ1-5,CASSQEAGLSQPQHF,TGCGCCAGCAGCCAAGAGGCAGGGCTTTCTCAGCCCCAGCATTTT
-,TRBD1,TRBV5-8,TRBJ1-1,CASSWRDRGRNTEAFF,TGTGCCAGCAGCTGGAGGGACAGGGGGCGAAACACTGAAGCTTTCTTT
-,-,TRBV14,TRBJ2-7,CASSHQGLSYEQYF,TGTGCCAGCAGCCATCAGGGACTGAGTTACGAGCAGTACTTC
once,TRBD1,TRBV10-3,TRBJ2-5,CAISEKTGGQETQYF,TGTGCCATCAGTGAGAAGACAGGGGGGCAAGAGACCCAGTACTTC
-,TRBD2,TRBV2,TRBJ2-5,CAWTSGPGQETQYF,TGTGCCTGGACTAGCGGGCCGGGCCAAGAGACCCAGTACTTC
-,-,TRBV7-8,TRBJ2-7,CASSLVQISAEPYEQYF,TGTGCCAGCAGCTTAGTTCAAATTAGCGCAGAACCCTACGAGCAGTACTTC
-,TRBD2,TRBV23-1,TRBJ2-5,CGGGLAGNHETQYF,TGCGGGGGGGGACTAGCGGGAAATCACGAGACCCAGTACTTC
-,TRBD1,TRBV6-1,TRBJ1-2,CASSDLTGGVLDGYTF,TGTGCCAGCAGTGATCTAACAGGGGGCGTCTTAGATGGCTACACCTTC
-,-,TRBV2,TRBJ2-6,CASSAGVGANVLTF,TGTGCCAGCAGTGCGGGGGTAGGGGCCAACGTCCTGACTTTC
-,TRBD2,TRBV4-1,TRBJ2-1,CASSQEDLAGDFEQFF,TGCGCCAGCAGCCAAGAAGACCTAGCGGGAGATTTTGAGCAGTTCTTC
-,TRBD2,TRBV7-2,TRBJ2-7,CASSPAGSNEQYF,TGTGCCAGCAGCCCAGCGGGATCGAACGAGCAGTACTTC
-,TRBD2,TRBV5-1,TRBJ2-7,CASSLVITSGDYEQYF,TGCGCCAGCAGCTTGGTTATAACTAGCGGGGACTACGAGCAGTACTTC
-,-,TRBV28,TRBJ2-1,CASSTGWDNEQFF,TGTGCCAGCAGTACAGGCTGGGACAATGAGCAGTTCTTC
-,TRBD1,TRBV18,TRBJ2-1,CASSPGTASSYNEQFF,TGTGCCAGCTCACCTGGGACAGCCAGCTCCTACAATGAGCAGTTCTTC
-,-,TRBV5-4,TRBJ2-1,CASSPTGYEQFF,TGTGCCAGCAGCCCCACGGGTTATGAGCAGTTCTTC
-,TRBD1,TRBV28,TRBJ1-4,CASRYLGAMTGGPNEKLFF,TGTGCCAGCAGGTATCTAGGGGCCATGACAGGGGGCCCCAATGAAAAACTGTTTTTT
-,TRBD2,TRBV14,TRBJ2-1,CASSQLAGPNEQFF,TGTGCCAGCAGCCAGTTAGCGGGACCCAATGAGCAGTTCTTC
-,-,TRBV27,TRBJ2-7,CASSFGRLVGEQYF,TGTGCCAGCAGTTTTGGAAGACTAGTTGGCGAGCAGTACTTC
-,-,TRBV19,TRBJ2-7,CASGDRAYEQYF,TGTGCCAGTGGGGACCGAGCCTACGAGCAGTACTTC
-,-,TRBV11-2,TRBJ1-4,CASSLDLGGGEKLFF,TGTGCCAGCAGCTTAGATCTTGGGGGTGGAGAAAAACTGTTTTTT
once,-,TRBV19,TRBJ1-2,CASSNFWTTDGYTF,TGTGCCAGTAGTAATTTTTGGACCACCGATGGCTACACCTTC
-,-,TRBV7-2,TRBJ1-5,CASSLAYRNNQPQHF,TGTGCCAGCAGCTTAGCTTACCGGAACAATCAGCCCCAGCATTTT
-,TRBD2,TRBV7-2,TRBJ2-1,CASSSGTSGYNEQFF,TGTGCCAGCAGCTCCGGGACTAGCGGTTACAATGAGCAGTTCTTC